The rows below give T cell receptor beta chains drawn from one sample of a study of PD-1 blockade in classical Hodgkin lymphoma. Sequencing used immunoSEQ multiplex PCR; TCRdb keeps in-frame clones, though not all of them. Here the sample spans about 99,000 clones, roughly 79% being singletons. The starting material was peripheral blood mononuclear cells (PBMCs), obtained before the second cycle of nivolumab. These receptors all come from a human donor with classical Hodgkin lymphoma. The CDR3 runs from the conserved cysteine through the conserved F or W. A D gene is named only where the DNA matches it firmly. The size field is filled for only some rows; it gives once, few, many or a size class.

V	D	size	J	DNA	CDR3
TRBV28	TRBD2	NA	TRBJ2-3	TGTGCCAGCAGTCCCTCCCGAGCGGGAGGCGATACGCAGTATTTT	CASSPSRAGGDTQYF
TRBV19	NA	NA	TRBJ1-2	TGTGCCAGTAGTATAGGCTCAGCCTATGGCTACACCTTC	CASSIGSAYGYTF
TRBV18	NA	NA	TRBJ1-1	TGTGCCAGCTCCCTCCACGAGGTCAGGGAGAACACTGAAGCTTTCTTT	CASSLHEVRENTEAFF
TRBV6-5	TRBD1	NA	TRBJ2-5	TGTGCCGGAGGAAGGACAGGGGAGACCCAGTACTTC	CAGGRTGETQYF
TRBV10-3	NA	NA	TRBJ2-7	TGTGCCATCACTGGGCAGGGCCGCGAGCAGTACTTC	CAITGQGREQYF
TRBV9	TRBD1	NA	TRBJ2-7	TGTGCCAGCAGCCCTACAGGGGTTAATACCTACGAGCAGTACTTC	CASSPTGVNTYEQYF
TRBV5-6	NA	NA	TRBJ2-7	TGTGCCAGCAGCTCGAGGACAGCACCCTACGAGCAGTACTTC	CASSSRTAPYEQYF
TRBV2	NA	NA	TRBJ1-4	TGTGCCAGCAGTGAAGGGACTGCCCTGAGGACTAATGAAAAACTGTTTTTT	CASSEGTALRTNEKLFF
TRBV21-1	NA	NA	TRBJ1-5	TGTGCCAGCAGCAAAGTCCGGGCCATTTGGTGTAATCAGCCCCAGCATTTT	CASSKVRAIWCNQPQHF
TRBV7-9	NA	once	TRBJ1-1	TGTGCCAGCAGCTTCCGGGTGGGCCGTGAAGCTTTCTTT	CASSFRVGREAFF
TRBV5-1	NA	NA	TRBJ1-2	TGCGCCAGCAGCCTTCGGGACGATGGCTACACCTTC	CASSLRDDGYTF
TRBV19	NA	NA	TRBJ2-7	TGTGCCAGTAGTATTTTCGGGGACATACCCCCCTACGAGCAGTACTTC	CASSIFGDIPPYEQYF
TRBV29-1	NA	NA	TRBJ1-3	TGCAGCGTTGACGGGGGGGGCTCTGGAAACACCATATATTTT	CSVDGGGSGNTIYF
TRBV5-1	NA	NA	TRBJ2-2	TGCGCCAGCAGCTTGGCCCAGGGGTCCGGGGAGCTGTTTTTT	CASSLAQGSGELFF
TRBV9	NA	NA	TRBJ2-7	TGTGCCAGCAGCGTAGCCAGGGTATTCCACTACGAGCAGTACTTC	CASSVARVFHYEQYF
TRBV7-6	NA	NA	TRBJ1-5	TGTGCCAGCAGCCTCGGGGGGGCGTCATATCAGCCCCAGCATTTT	CASSLGGASYQPQHF
TRBV7-9	NA	NA	TRBJ1-5	TGTGCCAGCAGCGGGTTGGGGGGTTTCAATCAGCCCCAGCATTTT	CASSGLGGFNQPQHF
TRBV7-9	TRBD2	NA	TRBJ2-3	TGTGCCAGCAGCTTAGGTGGGCTAGCGGGAGTACTCGCAGATACGCAGTATTTT	CASSLGGLAGVLADTQYF
TRBV5-4	NA	NA	TRBJ2-7	TGTGCCAGCAGCTCCCGGGTCTCATCCTACGAGCAGTACTTC	CASSSRVSSYEQYF
TRBV15	NA	NA	TRBJ1-5	TGTGCCACCAGCAGACCGGGGGGGGGTCAGCCCCAGCATTTT	CATSRPGGGQPQHF
TRBV10-3	NA	NA	TRBJ2-1	TGTGCCATCAAGGCGGACAGTGCCGATGAGCAGTTCTTC	CAIKADSADEQFF
TRBV18	NA	NA	TRBJ2-3	TGTGCCAGCTCAGGGGGTGATACGCAGTATTTT	CASSGGDTQYF
TRBV5-1	NA	NA	TRBJ1-2	TGCGCCAGCAGCTTGGAGACCCCTAACTATGGCTACACCTTC	CASSLETPNYGYTF
TRBV29-1	NA	NA	TRBJ1-1	TGCAGCGTTGCAACTGATATGAACACTGAAGCTTTCTTT	CSVATDMNTEAFF
TRBV7-9	TRBD2	NA	TRBJ2-3	TGTGCCAGCAGCTTAGGACTAGCGGGAGACACAGATACGCAGTATTTT	CASSLGLAGDTDTQYF
TRBV2	NA	NA	TRBJ1-1	TGTGCCAGCAGGACCCGCGACAGAAACAGAAACACTGAAGCTTTCTTT	CASRTRDRNRNTEAFF
TRBV6-1	NA	once	TRBJ1-2	TGTGCCAGCAGTGAAGCCACATACTTCCTCAGAGATGGCTACACCTTC	CASSEATYFLRDGYTF
TRBV2	NA	NA	TRBJ2-1	TGTGCCAGCACAAAGGAGGGCCAGGGGAATGAGCAGTTCTTC	CASTKEGQGNEQFF
TRBV9	NA	NA	TRBJ2-1	TGTGCCAGCAGCGTAGGGGTAGCTTACAATGAGCAGTTCTTC	CASSVGVAYNEQFF
TRBV6-5	TRBD1	NA	TRBJ1-1	TGTGCCAGCAGGCAGGGGGTGACTTTCTTT	CASRQGVTFF
TRBV6-1	NA	NA	TRBJ1-5	TGTGCCAGCAGTGAAGGCCAGGGGACAATTCAGCCCCAGCATTTT	CASSEGQGTIQPQHF
TRBV5-1	NA	NA	TRBJ2-7	TGCGCCAGCAGCTTGCGGGGCTACGAGCAGTACTTC	CASSLRGYEQYF
TRBV9	NA	NA	TRBJ2-2	TGTGCCAGCAACGTTGACGGGGAGCTGTTTTTT	CASNVDGELFF
TRBV5-5	NA	once	TRBJ2-2	TGTGCCAGCAGCTTGGTTCGTCCGGGGGCCCGGAACACCGGGGAGCTGTTTTTT	CASSLVRPGARNTGELFF
TRBV5-1	TRBD2	NA	TRBJ2-1	TGCGCCAGCAGCTTGGTGGTAGCGGGAGCTCGTGAGCAGTTCTTC	CASSLVVAGAREQFF
TRBV5-1	TRBD2	NA	TRBJ2-2	TGCGCCAGCGGTAATTCGGGAGGGAACACCGGGGAGCTGTTTTTT	CASGNSGGNTGELFF
TRBV9	NA	NA	TRBJ2-3	TGTGCCAGCAGCGTGGACTCTGCTGGGGTCCTAGATACGCAGTATTTT	CASSVDSAGVLDTQYF
TRBV10-3	TRBD1	NA	TRBJ2-3	TGTGCCATCAGTCCGGGACAGGGGGGGACAGATACGCAGTATTTT	CAISPGQGGTDTQYF
TRBV4-2	TRBD2	NA	TRBJ2-7	TGTGCCAGCAGCCAAGGGCTAGCGGGAGACTCGTACGAGCAGTACTTC	CASSQGLAGDSYEQYF
TRBV7-9	NA	NA	TRBJ1-1	TGTGCCAGCCGTCGTGGGATCGGGTCGGACACTGAAGCTTTCTTT	CASRRGIGSDTEAFF
TRBV19	NA	few	TRBJ1-5	TGTGCCAGTAGACAGGGAAATCAGCCCCAGCATTTT	CASRQGNQPQHF
TRBV28	TRBD2	once	TRBJ2-5	TGTGCCAGCAGTTTAGCGGGGGAAGGGTTTTCCCAAGAGACCCAGTACTTC	CASSLAGEGFSQETQYF
TRBV28	NA	NA	TRBJ1-2	TGTGCCAGCAGCCCATGGTCAGGAAAGGGGGCTAACTATGGCTACACCTTC	CASSPWSGKGANYGYTF
TRBV18	NA	once	TRBJ2-7	TGTGCCAGCTCACCTGGCAGGGCAAGGACCTACGAGCAGTACTTC	CASSPGRARTYEQYF
TRBV27	NA	once	TRBJ2-1	TGTGCCAGCGACCCGGGTAGGGCCCTATACAATGAGCAGTTCTTC	CASDPGRALYNEQFF
TRBV19	NA	NA	TRBJ2-5	TGTGCCAGTAGTGCCCGGACTCGTGGTAGAGAGACCCAGTACTTC	CASSARTRGRETQYF
TRBV7-9	NA	few	TRBJ2-7	TGTGCCAGCAGCTCCCCCCTCTCCTACGAGCAGTACTTC	CASSSPLSYEQYF
TRBV6-6	NA	NA	TRBJ2-5	TGTGCCAGCAGGCCACAGGGAGTGGAGACCCAGTACTTC	CASRPQGVETQYF
TRBV5-1	TRBD2	NA	TRBJ2-7	TGCGCCAGCAGTTTAGCGGGAGGGCTGTCCTACGAGCAGTACTTC	CASSLAGGLSYEQYF
TRBV2	NA	NA	TRBJ1-3	TGTGCCAGCAGTGCCCGTCGGCAGGCTATCGGAAACACCATATATTTT	CASSARRQAIGNTIYF
TRBV7-9	NA	NA	TRBJ1-2	TGTGCCAGCAGCCCAGTTCTGGGAGCAGACGGCTACACCTTC	CASSPVLGADGYTF